This TCR beta chain comes out of a study of cytomegalovirus exposure and HLA in healthy donors. CDR1 is SGHTS and CDR2 is YDEGEE in the germline V gene. After removal of 4 bases from V and 3 bases from J, the junction contained 8 bases not matched to a gene. This CDR3 is 16 amino acids long. This PCR relied on a set of 60 Vbeta primers and 13 Jbeta primers. Method: immunoSEQ multiplex PCR; TCRdb's copy keeps in-frame clones and lacks some. The sample lists roughly 120,000 clones, approximately 70% occurring once. There are a few counts of this clone. The material sequenced was PBMCs. The rearrangement joins TRBV5-8 to TRBJ1-1; 11 nucleotides match TRBD1. The clonotype was recovered from a man aged 55 to 70 in good health and CMV-seropositive. The CDR3 loop reads CASSKGQGVGDTEAFF. The CDR3 DNA reads TGTGCCAGCAGCAAGGGACAGGGGGTGGGAGACACTGAAGCTTTCTTT.